This T cell receptor beta chain was observed in a study of shared clonotypes between healthy human individuals. CDR1 and CDR2 from the germline V gene are KGHSH and LQKENI. V was shortened by 2 bases and J by 1 base, with 11 bases between the two germline ends. The CDR3 extends over 15 amino acids. Produced via immunoSEQ multiplex PCR; TCRdb's table is partial and in-frame only. The sample records about 2.3 million clones, 85% to 95% being singletons. The source is a man between 18 and 29 years old in good health. Some clones in this sample may be carry-over from other donors' samples. The V call is TRBV18, the J call TRBJ1-1, with D possibly matching TRBD1 (5 bases). Sequences were obtained from naive CD4+ T cells from PBMCs. Sample subset: CD45RA+ positively selected. The CDR3, as DNA: TGTGCCAGCTCACCAAAGGCAGGGTCGAACACTGAAGCTTTCTTT. This gives the protein CASSPKAGSNTEAFF. The variable domain in full, completed from reference TRBV18 and TRBJ1-1, reads NAGVMQNPRHLVRRRGQEARLRCSPMKGHSHVYWYRQLPEEGLKFMVYLQKENIIDESGMPKERFSAEFPKEGPSILRIQQVVRGDSAAYFCASSPKAGSNTEAFFGQGTRLTVV.